A single sample gave rise to the 10 T cell receptor beta chains below, sequenced in a study of cytomegalovirus exposure and HLA in healthy donors. PCR employed 60 Vbeta and 13 Jbeta primers. Profiled with immunoSEQ multiplex PCR; TCRdb holds only in-frame clones, not every one. This sample carries some 120,000 clones, 80% of them seen once, and the ten largest clones take 1%. The sequenced sample consisted of PBMCs. These receptors all come from a man between 35 and 55 years old in good health and CMV-seronegative.

The V and J genes are TRBV28 and TRBJ2-6; 7 nucleotides match TRBD1. This CDR3 is built from 15 residues. Per germline, CDR1 MDHEN and CDR2 SYDVKM. After removal of 8 bases from V and 2 bases from J, the junction contained 6 bases not matched to a gene. The CDR3 DNA follows: TGTGCCAGCGCAGGGGGATCTCCTGGGGCCAACGTCCTGACTTTC. Residues: CASAGGSPGANVLTF.

V gene TRBV5-1 combines with J gene TRBJ2-2; TRBD2 aligns across 8 bases. Germline V CDR1 and CDR2: SGHRS, YFSETQ. The junction had 15 bases not matched to a gene; V was cut back by 4 bases and J by 7 bases. This CDR3 region has 17 residues. Here the CDR3 reads CASSPPLSGSSVGELFF. In DNA form, the CDR3 reads TGCGCCAGCAGCCCCCCTCTCAGCGGGAGTAGTGTCGGGGAGCTGTTTTTT.

CDR3 sequence reads: CAWSVPDRNTGELFF. The CDR3 DNA follows: TGTGCCTGGAGTGTGCCGGACAGAAACACCGGGGAGCTGTTTTTT. J is TRBJ2-2 and V is TRBV30; TRBD1 might be the D (6 bases). Germline loops: CDR1 GTSNPN, CDR2 SVGIG (reference sequence). The CDR3 length is 15 residues. Trimming stripped 0 bases from V and 2 bases from J, with 10 bases between.

This clone was detected only a few times. V usage is TRBV6-1 and J usage is TRBJ2-2; maybe TRBD2 (6 bases). Germline loops: CDR1 MNHNS, CDR2 SASEGT. The V end was cut by 5 bases, the J end by 5 bases, with 6 bases between. The length of the CDR3 is 12 residues. The CDR3 DNA sequence: TGTGCCAGCAGTAGCGGGACCGGGGAGCTGTTTTTT. This translates into CASSSGTGELFF.

The CDR3 nucleotides read TGTGCCAGCAGTACTCCGGGTCGGGGGAATAATGAAAAACTGTTTTTT. It codes for CASSTPGRGNNEKLFF. This rearrangement joins TRBV28 to TRBJ1-4, with D possibly matching TRBD1 (5 bases). Trimming cost V 5 bases and J 4 bases, with 17 bases left between them. Germline V gives CDR1 MDHEN, CDR2 SYDVKM. The CDR3 has 16 residues.

The chain has TRBV23-1 and TRBJ1-1, with 8 bases identical to TRBD1. TRBV23-1 belongs to the ORF category, with a function that is uncertain. The CDR3 loop spans 16 amino acids. J was trimmed by 7 bases and V by 0 bases; bases with no gene match: 10. The DNA of the CDR3 is TGCGCCAGCAGTCAATCTCGCGCCGGGACAGGATTTGAAGCTTTCTTT. It translates to CASSQSRAGTGFEAFF.

As DNA, the CDR3 is TGTGCCAGCAGTTCCTGGGGGCTAGCGGGAGGGATCGGGGAGCTGTTTTTT. As protein: CASSSWGLAGGIGELFF. This chain links TRBV27 with TRBJ2-2; TRBD2 agrees at 12 bases. This CDR3 is built from 17 residues. Trimming removed 4 bases from V and 7 bases from J; junction bases left unmatched: 10. The germline CDR1 and CDR2 sequences are MNHEY and SMNVEV (reference sequence).

The chain couples TRBV13 to TRBJ2-7; 14 bases match TRBD2. Germline lookup yields CDR1 PRHDT and CDR2 FYEKMQ (reference sequence). V dropped 0 bases and J dropped 2; count of bases not matched to a gene: 9. The CDR3 is 19 amino acids. CDR3 protein: CASSLGPGTSGSRTYEQYF. The CDR3, as DNA: TGTGCCAGCAGCTTAGGCCCCGGGACTAGCGGGAGTAGGACCTACGAGCAGTACTTC.

The J gene is TRBJ1-5, the V gene TRBV5-1, with 9 bases identical to TRBD1. The V and J ends lost 0 bases and 5 bases, in that order; junction bases with no gene match: 0. The CDR3 sequence is 14 residues long. CDR1 and CDR2 (germline): SGHRS, YFSETQ. The CDR3 DNA reads TGCGCCAGCAGCTTGGGGACAGGGGATCAGCCCCAGCATTTT. This sequence encodes CASSLGTGDQPQHF. Together with reference TRBV5-1 and TRBJ1-5, the CDR3 gives the full variable domain: KAGVTQTPRYLIKTRGQQVTLSCSPISGHRSVSWYQQTPGQGLQFLFEYFSETQRNKGNFPGRFSGRQFSNSRSEMNVSTLELGDSALYLCASSLGTGDQPQHFGDGTRLSIL.

This clone came up a few times. This sequence joins TRBV7-8 and TRBJ1-4; D gene ambiguous. V was pared by 5 bases and J by 6 bases, with 13 bases between. CDR1 SGHVS and CDR2 FQNEAQ come from the germline V gene. The length of the CDR3 is 14 residues. The CDR3 sequence: CASSLGRIDEKLFF. CDR3 coding DNA: TGTGCCAGCAGCCTTGGGAGGATAGATGAAAAACTGTTTTTT.